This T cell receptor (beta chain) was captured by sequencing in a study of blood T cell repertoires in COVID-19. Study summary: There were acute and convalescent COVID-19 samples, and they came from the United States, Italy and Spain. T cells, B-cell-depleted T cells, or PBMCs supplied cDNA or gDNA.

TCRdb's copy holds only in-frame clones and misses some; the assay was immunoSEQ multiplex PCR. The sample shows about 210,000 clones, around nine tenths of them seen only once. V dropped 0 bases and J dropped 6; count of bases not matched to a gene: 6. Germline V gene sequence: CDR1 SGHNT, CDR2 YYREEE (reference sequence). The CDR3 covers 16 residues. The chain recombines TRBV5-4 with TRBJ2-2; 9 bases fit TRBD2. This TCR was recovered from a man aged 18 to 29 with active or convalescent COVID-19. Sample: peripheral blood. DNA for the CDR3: TGTGCCAGCAGCTTGGCGATAGCGGGGGCCGCCGGGGAGCTGTTTTTT. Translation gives CASSLAIAGAAGELFF.